This T cell receptor (beta chain) originates from a study of T cell repertoires in cytomegalovirus infection. Study-level background: From public TCR beta signatures came an indication of both CMV infection and matching HLA type. Findings of the study overall: The ex vivo response was dominated by HLA-C-restricted CMV-specific TCR beta clonotypes. Cumulative frequency of public TCR beta families picked out carriers of CMV plus the relevant HLA.

This clonotype occurred many times. Antigen: not known. One entry per CDR3 protein results from TCRdb running MiXCR on the reads. Among around 530,000 distinct CDR3 sequences, more than 25% were seen once, and the ten largest hold around 14%. The CDR3 consists of 12 residues. Germline V gene data show CDR1 as MNHNS and CDR2 as SASEGT. Losses at the gene ends were 6 bases for V and 16 bases for J; bases not matched to a gene: 9. This sequence was found in a human donor in good health (CMV status not recorded). Some clones in this sample may be carry-over from other donors' samples. V is TRBV6-1 and J is TRBJ2-1, with TRBD1 identical over 10 bases. The sequenced sample was PBMCs. The CDR3 here is CASSQLGTGVFF. CDR3 DNA: TGTGCCAGCAGCCAATTGGGGACAGGGGTATTCTTC.